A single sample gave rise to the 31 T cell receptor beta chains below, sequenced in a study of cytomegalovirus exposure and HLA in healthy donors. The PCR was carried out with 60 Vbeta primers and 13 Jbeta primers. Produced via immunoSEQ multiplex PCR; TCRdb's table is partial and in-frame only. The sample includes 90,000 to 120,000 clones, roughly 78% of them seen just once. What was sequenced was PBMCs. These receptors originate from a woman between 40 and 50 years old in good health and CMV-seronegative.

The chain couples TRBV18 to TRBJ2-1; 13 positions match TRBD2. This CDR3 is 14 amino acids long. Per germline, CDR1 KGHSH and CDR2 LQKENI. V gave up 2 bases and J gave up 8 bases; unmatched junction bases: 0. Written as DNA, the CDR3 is TGTGCCAGCTCACCAACTAGCGGGAGGGATGAGCAGTTCTTC. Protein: CASSPTSGRDEQFF.

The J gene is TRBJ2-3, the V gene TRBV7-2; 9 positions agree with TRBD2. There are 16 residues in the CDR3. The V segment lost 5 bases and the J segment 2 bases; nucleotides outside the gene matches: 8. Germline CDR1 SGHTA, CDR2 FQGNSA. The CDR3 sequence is CASSPSSGEDTDTQYF. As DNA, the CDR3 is TGTGCCAGCAGCCCGTCTAGCGGGGAGGACACAGATACGCAGTATTTT.

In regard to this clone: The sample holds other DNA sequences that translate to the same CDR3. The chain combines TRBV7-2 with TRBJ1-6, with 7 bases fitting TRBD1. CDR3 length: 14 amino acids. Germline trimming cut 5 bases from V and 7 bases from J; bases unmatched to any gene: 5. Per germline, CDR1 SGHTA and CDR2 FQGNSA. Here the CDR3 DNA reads TGTGCCAGCAGCCCGGGACAGCGAAATTCACCCCTCCACTTT. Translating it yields CASSPGQRNSPLHF.

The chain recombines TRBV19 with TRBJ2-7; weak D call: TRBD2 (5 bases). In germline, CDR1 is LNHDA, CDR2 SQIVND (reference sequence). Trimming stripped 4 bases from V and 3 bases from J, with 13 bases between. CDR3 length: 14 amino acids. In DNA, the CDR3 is TGTGCCAGTAGTAGAAACGGGGAGTACTACGAGCAGTACTTC. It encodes CASSRNGEYYEQYF.

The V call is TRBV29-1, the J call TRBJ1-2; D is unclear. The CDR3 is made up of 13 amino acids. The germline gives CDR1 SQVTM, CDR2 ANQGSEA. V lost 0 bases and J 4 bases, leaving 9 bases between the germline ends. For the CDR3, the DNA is TGCAGCGTTGAAGACCGGTTCCCCTATGGCTACACCTTC. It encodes CSVEDRFPYGYTF.

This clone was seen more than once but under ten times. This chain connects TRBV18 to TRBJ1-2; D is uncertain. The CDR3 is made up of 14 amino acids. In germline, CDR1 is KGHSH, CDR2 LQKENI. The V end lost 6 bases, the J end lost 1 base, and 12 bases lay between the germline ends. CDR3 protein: CASSQSEDNYGYTF. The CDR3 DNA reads TGTGCCAGCTCTCAAAGTGAGGATAACTATGGCTACACCTTC.

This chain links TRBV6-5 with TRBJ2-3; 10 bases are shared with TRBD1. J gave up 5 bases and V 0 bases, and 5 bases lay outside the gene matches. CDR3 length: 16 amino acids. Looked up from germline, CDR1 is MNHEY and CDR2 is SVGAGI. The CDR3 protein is CASSYSTGQGIDTQYF. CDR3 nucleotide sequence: TGTGCCAGCAGTTACTCGACGGGACAGGGGATAGATACGCAGTATTTT.

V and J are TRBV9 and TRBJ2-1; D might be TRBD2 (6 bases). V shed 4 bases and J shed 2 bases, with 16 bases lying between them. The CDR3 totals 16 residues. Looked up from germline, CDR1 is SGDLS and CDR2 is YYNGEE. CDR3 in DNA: TGTGCCAGCAGCATATCGAGCGGGCTTGCCTACAATGAGCAGTTCTTC. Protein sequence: CASSISSGLAYNEQFF.

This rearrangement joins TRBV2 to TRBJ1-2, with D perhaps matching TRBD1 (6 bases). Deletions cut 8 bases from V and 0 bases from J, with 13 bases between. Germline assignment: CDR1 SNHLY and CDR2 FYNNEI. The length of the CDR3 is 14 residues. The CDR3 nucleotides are TGTGCCAGCGTCATACAGGGACCTAACTATGGCTACACCTTC. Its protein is CASVIQGPNYGYTF.

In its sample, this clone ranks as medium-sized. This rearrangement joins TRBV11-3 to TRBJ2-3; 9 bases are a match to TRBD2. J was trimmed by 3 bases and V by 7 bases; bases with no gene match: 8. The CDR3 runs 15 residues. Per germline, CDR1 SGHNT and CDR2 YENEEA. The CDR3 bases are TGTGCCAGCACCCTCGTCAGCGGGAGGACAGATACGCAGTATTTT. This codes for CASTLVSGRTDTQYF.

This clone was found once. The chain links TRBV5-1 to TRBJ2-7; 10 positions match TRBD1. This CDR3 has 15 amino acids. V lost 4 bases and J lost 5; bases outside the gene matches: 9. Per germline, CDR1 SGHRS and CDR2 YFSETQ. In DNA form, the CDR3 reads TGCGCCAGCAGCATATCCGGGACAGGGGTCCACGAGCAGTACTTC. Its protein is CASSISGTGVHEQYF. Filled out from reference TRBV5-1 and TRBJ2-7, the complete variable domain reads KAGVTQTPRYLIKTRGQQVTLSCSPISGHRSVSWYQQTPGQGLQFLFEYFSETQRNKGNFPGRFSGRQFSNSRSEMNVSTLELGDSALYLCASSISGTGVHEQYFGPGTRLTVT.

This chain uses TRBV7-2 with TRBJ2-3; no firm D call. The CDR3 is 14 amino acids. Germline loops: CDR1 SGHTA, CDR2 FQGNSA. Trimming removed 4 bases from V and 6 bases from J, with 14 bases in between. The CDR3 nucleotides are TGTGCCAGCAGCTCCCGGAGCCCGTCGGATACGCAGTATTTT. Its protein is CASSSRSPSDTQYF. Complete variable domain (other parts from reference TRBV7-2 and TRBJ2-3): GAGVSQSPSNKVTEKGKDVELRCDPISGHTALYWYRQSLGQGLEFLIYFQGNSAPDKSGLPSDRFSAERTGGSVSTLTIQRTQQEDSAVYLCASSSRSPSDTQYFGPGTRLTVL.

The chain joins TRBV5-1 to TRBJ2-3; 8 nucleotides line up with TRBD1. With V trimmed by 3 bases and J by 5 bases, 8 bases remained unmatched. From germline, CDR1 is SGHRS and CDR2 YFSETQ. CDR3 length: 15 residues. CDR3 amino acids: CASSSDRDRGDTQYF. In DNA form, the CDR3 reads TGCGCCAGCAGCTCGGACAGGGATCGAGGAGATACGCAGTATTTT. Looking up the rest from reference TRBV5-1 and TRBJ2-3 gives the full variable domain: KAGVTQTPRYLIKTRGQQVTLSCSPISGHRSVSWYQQTPGQGLQFLFEYFSETQRNKGNFPGRFSGRQFSNSRSEMNVSTLELGDSALYLCASSSDRDRGDTQYFGPGTRLTVL.

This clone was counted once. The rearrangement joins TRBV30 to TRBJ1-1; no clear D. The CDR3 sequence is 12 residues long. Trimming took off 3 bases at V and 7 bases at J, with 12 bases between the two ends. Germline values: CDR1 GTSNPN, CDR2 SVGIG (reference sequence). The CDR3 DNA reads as TGTGCCTGGAGATCCCCCCTTTTTGAAGCTTTCTTT. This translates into CAWRSPLFEAFF.

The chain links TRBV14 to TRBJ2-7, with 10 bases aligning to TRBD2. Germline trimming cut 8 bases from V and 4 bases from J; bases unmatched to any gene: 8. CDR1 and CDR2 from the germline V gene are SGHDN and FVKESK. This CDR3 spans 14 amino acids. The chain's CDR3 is CASGSSSGSYEQYF. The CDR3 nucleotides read TGTGCCAGCGGATCCTCTAGCGGGAGTTACGAGCAGTACTTC. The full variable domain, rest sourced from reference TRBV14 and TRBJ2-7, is EAGVTQFPSHSVIEKGQTVTLRCDPISGHDNLYWYRRVMGKEIKFLLHFVKESKQDESGMPNNRFLAERTGGTYSTLKVQPAELEDSGVYFCASGSSSGSYEQYFGPGTRLTVT.

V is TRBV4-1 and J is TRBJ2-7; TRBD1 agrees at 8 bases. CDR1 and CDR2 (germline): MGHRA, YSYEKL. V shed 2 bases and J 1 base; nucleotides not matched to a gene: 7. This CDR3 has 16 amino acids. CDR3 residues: CASSQTPRGQSYEQYF. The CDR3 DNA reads TGCGCCAGCAGCCAAACCCCCAGGGGGCAGTCCTACGAGCAGTACTTC.

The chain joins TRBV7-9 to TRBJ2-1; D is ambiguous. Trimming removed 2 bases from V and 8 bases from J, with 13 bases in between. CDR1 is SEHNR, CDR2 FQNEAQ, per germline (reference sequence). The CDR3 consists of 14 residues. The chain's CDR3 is CASSLSQQTHEQFF. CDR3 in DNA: TGTGCCAGCAGCTTATCACAACAGACCCATGAGCAGTTCTTC.

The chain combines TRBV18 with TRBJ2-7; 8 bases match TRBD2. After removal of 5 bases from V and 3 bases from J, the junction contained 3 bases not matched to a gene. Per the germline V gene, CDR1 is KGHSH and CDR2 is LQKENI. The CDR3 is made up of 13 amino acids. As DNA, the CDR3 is TGTGCCAGCTCATTTCGGGAGGGCTACGAGCAGTACTTC. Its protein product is CASSFREGYEQYF.

In DNA form, the CDR3 reads TGTGCCAGCAGCTTAGCGGGCGGGAGGGCGTCCTACAATGAGCAGTTCTTC. It yields the protein CASSLAGGRASYNEQFF. The chain links TRBV7-2 to TRBJ2-1; 9 bases fit TRBD2. In germline, CDR1 is SGHTA, CDR2 FQGNSA. This CDR3 is 17 amino acids long. V lost 0 bases and J lost 1; bases outside the gene matches: 4.

The CDR3 DNA reads as TGTGCCAGCAACGAGCCCTTGAACACTGAAGCTTTCTTT. Translating gives CASNEPLNTEAFF. The chain carries TRBV28 and TRBJ1-1; no clear D gene. CDR1 is MDHEN and CDR2 is SYDVKM in the germline V gene. The V end lost 7 bases, the J end lost 0 bases, and 9 bases lay between the germline ends. The CDR3 consists of 13 residues.

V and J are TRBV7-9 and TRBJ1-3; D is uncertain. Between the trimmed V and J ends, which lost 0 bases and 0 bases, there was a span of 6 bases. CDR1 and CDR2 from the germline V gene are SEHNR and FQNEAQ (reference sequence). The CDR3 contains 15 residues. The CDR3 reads CASSLAVDSGNTIYF. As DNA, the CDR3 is TGTGCCAGCAGCTTAGCCGTAGACTCTGGAAACACCATATATTTT.

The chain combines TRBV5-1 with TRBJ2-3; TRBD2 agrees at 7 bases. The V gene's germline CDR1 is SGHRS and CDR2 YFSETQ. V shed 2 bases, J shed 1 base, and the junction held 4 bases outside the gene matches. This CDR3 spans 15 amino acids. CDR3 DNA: TGCGCCAGCAGCTTCCGACTAGCCGGCACAGATACGCAGTATTTT. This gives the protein CASSFRLAGTDTQYF.

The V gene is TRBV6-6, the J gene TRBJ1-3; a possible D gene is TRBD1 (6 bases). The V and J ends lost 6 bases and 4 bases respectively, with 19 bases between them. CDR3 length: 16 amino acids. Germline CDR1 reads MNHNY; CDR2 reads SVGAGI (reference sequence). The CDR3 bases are TGTGCCAGCAGCATCGATGGGGGCCGCGCAGGAAACACCATATATTTT. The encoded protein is CASSIDGGRAGNTIYF.

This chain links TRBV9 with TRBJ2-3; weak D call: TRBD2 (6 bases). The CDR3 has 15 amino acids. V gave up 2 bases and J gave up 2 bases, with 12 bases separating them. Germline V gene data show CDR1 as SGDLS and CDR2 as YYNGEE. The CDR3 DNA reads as TGTGCCAGCAGCGTTCAGGCGGGGCTCACAGATACGCAGTATTTT. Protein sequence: CASSVQAGLTDTQYF.

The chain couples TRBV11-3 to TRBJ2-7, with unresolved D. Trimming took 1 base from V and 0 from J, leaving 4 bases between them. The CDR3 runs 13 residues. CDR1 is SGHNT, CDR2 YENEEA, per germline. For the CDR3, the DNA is TGTGCCAGCAGCTTAGCGAGCTCCTACGAGCAGTACTTC. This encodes CASSLASSYEQYF.

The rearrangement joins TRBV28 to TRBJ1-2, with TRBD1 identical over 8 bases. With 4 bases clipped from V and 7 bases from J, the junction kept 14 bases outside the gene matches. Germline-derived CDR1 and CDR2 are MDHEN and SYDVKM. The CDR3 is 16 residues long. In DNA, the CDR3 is TGTGCCAGCAGTTACCGTTCAGCAGGGGGCTTTGGTGGCTACACCTTC. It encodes CASSYRSAGGFGGYTF.

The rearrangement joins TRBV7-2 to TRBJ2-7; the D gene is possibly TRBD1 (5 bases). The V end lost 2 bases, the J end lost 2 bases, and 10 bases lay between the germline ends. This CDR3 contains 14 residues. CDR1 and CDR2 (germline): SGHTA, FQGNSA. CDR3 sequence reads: CASSLLTVTYEQYF. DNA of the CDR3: TGTGCCAGCAGCTTACTGACAGTTACCTACGAGCAGTACTTC.

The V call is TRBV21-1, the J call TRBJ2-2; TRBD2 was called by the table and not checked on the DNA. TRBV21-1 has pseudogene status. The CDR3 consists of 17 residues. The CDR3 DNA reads TGTGCCAGCAGCAAATGTCCTAGCGGGAGGAACACCGGGGAGCTGTTTTTT. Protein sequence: CASSKCPSGRNTGELFF.

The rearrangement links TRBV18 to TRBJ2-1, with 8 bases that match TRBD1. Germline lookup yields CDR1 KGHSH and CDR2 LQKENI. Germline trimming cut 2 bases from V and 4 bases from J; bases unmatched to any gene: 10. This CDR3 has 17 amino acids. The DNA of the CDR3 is TGTGCCAGCTCACCATCGGACAGGGAGACAAATTACAATGAGCAGTTCTTC. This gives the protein CASSPSDRETNYNEQFF.

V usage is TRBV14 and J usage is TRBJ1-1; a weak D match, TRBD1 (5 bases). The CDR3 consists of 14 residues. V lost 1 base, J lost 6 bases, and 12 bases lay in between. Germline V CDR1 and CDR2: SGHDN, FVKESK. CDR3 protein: CASSQVGVGAEAFF. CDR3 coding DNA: TGTGCCAGCAGCCAAGTAGGGGTCGGCGCTGAAGCTTTCTTT.

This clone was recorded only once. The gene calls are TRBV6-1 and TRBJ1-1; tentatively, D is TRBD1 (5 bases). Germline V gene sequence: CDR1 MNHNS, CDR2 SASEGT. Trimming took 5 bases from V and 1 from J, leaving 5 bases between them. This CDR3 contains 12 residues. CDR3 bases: TGTGCCAGCAGTAGGGGGAACACTGAAGCTTTCTTT. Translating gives CASSRGNTEAFF.